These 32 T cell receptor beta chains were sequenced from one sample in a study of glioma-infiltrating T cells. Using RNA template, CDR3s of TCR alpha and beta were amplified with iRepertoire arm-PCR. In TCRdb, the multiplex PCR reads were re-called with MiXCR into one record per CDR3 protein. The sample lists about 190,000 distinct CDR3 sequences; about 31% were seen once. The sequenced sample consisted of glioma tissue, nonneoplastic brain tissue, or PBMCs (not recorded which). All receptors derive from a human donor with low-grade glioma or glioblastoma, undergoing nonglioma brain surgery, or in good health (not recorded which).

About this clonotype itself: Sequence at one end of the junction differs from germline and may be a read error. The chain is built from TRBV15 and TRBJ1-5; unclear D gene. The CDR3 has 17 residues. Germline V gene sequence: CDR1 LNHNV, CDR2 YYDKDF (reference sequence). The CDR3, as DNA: TGTTCCACCAGGAGAGATATTGTAAGGGTTAGCAATCAGCCCCAGCATTTT. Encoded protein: CSTRRDIVRVSNQPQHF.

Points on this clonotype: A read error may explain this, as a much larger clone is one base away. The CDR3 nucleotides are TGTGCCAGTAGTATAGACAACTATCGAAACACCCAGTACTTC. Its translation is CASSIDNYRNTQYF. The chain couples TRBV19 to TRBJ2-5, with D unresolved. CDR1 and CDR2 from the germline V gene are LNHDA and SQIVND (reference sequence). The length of the CDR3 is 14 residues. Trimming stripped 0 bases from V and 8 bases from J, with 13 bases between. The full variable domain, in which reference TRBV19 and TRBJ2-5 provide the parts outside the CDR3, is DGGITQSPKYLFRKEGQNVTLSCEQNLNHDAMYWYRQDPGQGLRLIYYSQIVNDFQKGDIAEGYSVSREKKESFPLTVTSAQKNPTAFYLCASSIDNYRNTQYFGPGTRLLVL.

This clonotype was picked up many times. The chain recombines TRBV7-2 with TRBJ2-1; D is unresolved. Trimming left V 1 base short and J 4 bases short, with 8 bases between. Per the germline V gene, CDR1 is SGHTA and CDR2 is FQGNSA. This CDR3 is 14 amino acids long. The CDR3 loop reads CASSLGAAYNEQFF. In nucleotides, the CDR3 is TGTGCCAGCAGCTTAGGGGCGGCTTACAATGAGCAGTTCTTC.

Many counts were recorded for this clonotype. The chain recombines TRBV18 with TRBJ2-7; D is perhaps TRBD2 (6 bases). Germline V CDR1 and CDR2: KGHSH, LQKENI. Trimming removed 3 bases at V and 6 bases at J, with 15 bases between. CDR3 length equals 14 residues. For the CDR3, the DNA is TGTGCCAGCTCACCCCTCGATACCGGGGGCGAGCAGTACTTC. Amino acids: CASSPLDTGGEQYF.

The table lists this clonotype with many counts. The CDR3 DNA is TGTGCCAGCAGTTTACTAGCAACTAATGAAAAACTGTTTTTT. Protein sequence: CASSLLATNEKLFF. The chain uses TRBV27 and TRBJ1-4; no definite D call. This CDR3 contains 14 residues. The V and J ends lost 2 bases and 0 bases respectively, with 4 bases between them. Germline loops: CDR1 MNHEY, CDR2 SMNVEV (reference sequence).

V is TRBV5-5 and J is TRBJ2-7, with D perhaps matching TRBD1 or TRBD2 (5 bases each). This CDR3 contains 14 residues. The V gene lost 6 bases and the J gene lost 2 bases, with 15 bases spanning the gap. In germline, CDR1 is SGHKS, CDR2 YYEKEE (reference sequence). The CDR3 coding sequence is TGTGCCAGCACCCCCCGTGGGACCACCTACGAGCAGTACTTC. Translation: CASTPRGTTYEQYF. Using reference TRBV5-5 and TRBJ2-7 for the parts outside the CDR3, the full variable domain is DAGVTQSPTHLIKTRGQQVTLRCSPISGHKSVSWYQQVLGQGPQFIFQYYEKEERGRGNFPDRFSARQFPNYSSELNVNALLLGDSALYLCASTPRGTTYEQYFGPGTRLTVT.

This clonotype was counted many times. CDR3 in DNA: TGCAGTGCTAGAGTATCCCTAGCGAGCGATACGCAGTATTTT. Translating gives CSARVSLASDTQYF. The gene calls are TRBV20-1 and TRBJ2-3, with D perhaps TRBD2 (6 bases). This CDR3 contains 14 residues. Trimming removed 1 base from V and 6 bases from J, with 14 bases in between. CDR1 and CDR2 (germline): DFQATT, SNEGSKA (reference sequence).

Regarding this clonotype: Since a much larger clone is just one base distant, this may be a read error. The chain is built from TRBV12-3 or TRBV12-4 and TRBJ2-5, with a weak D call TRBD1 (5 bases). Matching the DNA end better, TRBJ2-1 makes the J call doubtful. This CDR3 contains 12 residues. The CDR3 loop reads CARRTTSYEQFF. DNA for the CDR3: TGTGCCAGGAGGACAACCTCCTACGAGCAGTTCTTC.

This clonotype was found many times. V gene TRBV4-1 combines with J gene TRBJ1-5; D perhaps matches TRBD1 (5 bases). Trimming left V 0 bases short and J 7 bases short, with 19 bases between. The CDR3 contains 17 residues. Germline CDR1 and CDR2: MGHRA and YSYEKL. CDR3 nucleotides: TGCGCCAGCAGCCAAGATGTTTCGGGACGGCTTGTCCAGCCCCAGCATTTT. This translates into CASSQDVSGRLVQPQHF.

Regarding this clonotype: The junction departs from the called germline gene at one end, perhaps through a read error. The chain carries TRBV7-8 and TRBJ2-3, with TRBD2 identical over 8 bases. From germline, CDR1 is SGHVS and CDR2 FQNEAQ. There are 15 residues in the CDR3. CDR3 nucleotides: TGCGCCAGCAGCTCCCCAGCGGGGGGCACAGATACGCAGTATTTT. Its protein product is CASSSPAGGTDTQYF.

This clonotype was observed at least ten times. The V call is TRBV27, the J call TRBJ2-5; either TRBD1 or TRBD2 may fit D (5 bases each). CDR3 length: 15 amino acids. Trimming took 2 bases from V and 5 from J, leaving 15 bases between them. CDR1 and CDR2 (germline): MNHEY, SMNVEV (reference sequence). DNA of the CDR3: TGTGCCAGCAGTTTACAGCCGGGACCCTGGGAGACCCAGTACTTC. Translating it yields CASSLQPGPWETQYF.

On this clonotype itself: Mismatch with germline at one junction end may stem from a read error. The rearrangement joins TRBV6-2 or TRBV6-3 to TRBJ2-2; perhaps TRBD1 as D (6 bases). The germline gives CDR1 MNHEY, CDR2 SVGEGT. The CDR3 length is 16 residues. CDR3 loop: CAISGKAGANTGELFF. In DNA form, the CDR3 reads TGTGCCATCAGTGGTAAGGCAGGGGCGAACACCGGGGAGCTGTTTTTT.

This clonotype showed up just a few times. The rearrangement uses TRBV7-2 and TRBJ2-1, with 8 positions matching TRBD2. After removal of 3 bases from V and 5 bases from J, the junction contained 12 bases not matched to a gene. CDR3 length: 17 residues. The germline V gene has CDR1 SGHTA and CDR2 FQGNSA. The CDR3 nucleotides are TGTGCCAGCAGCTTTCTGCCGGTAGCGGGACTTAACAATGAGCAGTTCTTC. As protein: CASSFLPVAGLNNEQFF.

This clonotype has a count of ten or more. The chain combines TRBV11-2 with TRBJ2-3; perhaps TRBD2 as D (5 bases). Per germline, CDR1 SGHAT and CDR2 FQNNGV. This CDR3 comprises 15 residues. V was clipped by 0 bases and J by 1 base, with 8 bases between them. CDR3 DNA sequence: TGTGCCAGCAGCTTAGATCGGGGAGGCACAGATACGCAGTATTTT. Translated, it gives CASSLDRGGTDTQYF.

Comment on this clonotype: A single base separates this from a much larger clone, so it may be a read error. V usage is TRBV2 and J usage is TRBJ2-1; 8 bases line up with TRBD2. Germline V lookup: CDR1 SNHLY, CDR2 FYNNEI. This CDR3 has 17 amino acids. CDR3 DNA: TGTGCCAGCAGTGAAGATTTGGCGGGAGGTGCCTACAATGAGAAGTTCTTC. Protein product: CASSEDLAGGAYNEKFF.

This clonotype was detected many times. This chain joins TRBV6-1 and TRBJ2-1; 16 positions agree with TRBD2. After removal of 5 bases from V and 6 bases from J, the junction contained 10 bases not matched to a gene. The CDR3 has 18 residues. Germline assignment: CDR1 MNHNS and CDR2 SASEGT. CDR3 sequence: CASSREGLAGGPGNEQFF. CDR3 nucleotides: TGTGCCAGCAGTAGAGAGGGACTAGCGGGAGGGCCTGGCAATGAGCAGTTCTTC.

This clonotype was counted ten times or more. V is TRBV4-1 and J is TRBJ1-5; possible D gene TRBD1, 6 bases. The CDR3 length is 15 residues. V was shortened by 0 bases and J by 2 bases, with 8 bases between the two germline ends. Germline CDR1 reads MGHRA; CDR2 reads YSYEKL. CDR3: CASSQDPGGNQPQHF. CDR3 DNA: TGCGCCAGCAGCCAAGATCCAGGGGGCAATCAGCCCCAGCATTTT.

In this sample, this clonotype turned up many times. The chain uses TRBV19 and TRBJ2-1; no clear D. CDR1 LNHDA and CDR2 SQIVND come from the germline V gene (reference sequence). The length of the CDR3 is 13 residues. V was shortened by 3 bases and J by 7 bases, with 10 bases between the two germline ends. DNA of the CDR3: TGTGCCAGTAGTATTGGTGTAGAAAATGAGCAGTTCTTC. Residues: CASSIGVENEQFF.

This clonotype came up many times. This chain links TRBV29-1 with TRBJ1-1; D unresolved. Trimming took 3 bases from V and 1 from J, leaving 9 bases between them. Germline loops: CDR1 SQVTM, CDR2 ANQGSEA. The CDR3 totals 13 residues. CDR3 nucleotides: TGCAGCGTTGAGGTCGGACCGAACACTGAAGCTTTCTTT. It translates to CSVEVGPNTEAFF.

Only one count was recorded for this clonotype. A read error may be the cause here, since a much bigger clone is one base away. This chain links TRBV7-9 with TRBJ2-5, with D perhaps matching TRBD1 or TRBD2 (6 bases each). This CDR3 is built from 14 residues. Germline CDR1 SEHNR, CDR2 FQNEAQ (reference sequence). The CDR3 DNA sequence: TGTGCCAGCACCCCTAACCGGGACCCATGGAGGGACACTTTC. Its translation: CASTPNRDPWRDTF. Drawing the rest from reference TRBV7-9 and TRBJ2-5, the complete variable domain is DTGVSQNPRHKITKRGQNVTFRCDPISEHNRLYWYRQTLGQGPEFLTYFQNEAQLEKSRLLSDRFSAERPKGSFSTLEIQRTEQGDSAMYLCASTPNRDPWRDTFGPGTRLLVL.

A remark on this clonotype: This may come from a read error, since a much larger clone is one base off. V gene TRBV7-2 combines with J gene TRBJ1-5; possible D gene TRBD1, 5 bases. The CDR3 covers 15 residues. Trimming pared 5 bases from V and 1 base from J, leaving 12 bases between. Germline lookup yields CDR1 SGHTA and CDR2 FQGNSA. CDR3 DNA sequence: TGTACCAGCAGCAGGGGCGGGGGGAGCAATCAGCCCCAGCATTTT. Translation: CTSSRGGGSNQPQHF.

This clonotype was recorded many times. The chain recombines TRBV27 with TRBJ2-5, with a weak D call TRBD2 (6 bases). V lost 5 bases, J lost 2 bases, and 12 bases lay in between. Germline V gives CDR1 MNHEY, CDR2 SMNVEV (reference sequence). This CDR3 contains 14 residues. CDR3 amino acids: CASSSAGPQETQYF. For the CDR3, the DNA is TGTGCCAGCAGTAGTGCGGGACCACAAGAGACCCAGTACTTC.

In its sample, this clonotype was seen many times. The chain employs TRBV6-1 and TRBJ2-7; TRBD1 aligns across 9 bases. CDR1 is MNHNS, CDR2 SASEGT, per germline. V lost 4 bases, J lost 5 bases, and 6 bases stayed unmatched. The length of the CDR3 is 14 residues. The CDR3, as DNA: TGTGCCAGCAGTGCCCGGGACAGGGACGACGAGCAGTACTTC. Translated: CASSARDRDDEQYF.

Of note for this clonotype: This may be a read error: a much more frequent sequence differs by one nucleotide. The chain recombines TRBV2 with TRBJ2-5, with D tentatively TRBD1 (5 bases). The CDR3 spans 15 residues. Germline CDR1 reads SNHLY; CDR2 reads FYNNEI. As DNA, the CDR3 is TGTGCCAGCAGTGAATGGTCCGACAGCCAAGAGACCCATTACTTC. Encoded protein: CASSEWSDSQETHYF.

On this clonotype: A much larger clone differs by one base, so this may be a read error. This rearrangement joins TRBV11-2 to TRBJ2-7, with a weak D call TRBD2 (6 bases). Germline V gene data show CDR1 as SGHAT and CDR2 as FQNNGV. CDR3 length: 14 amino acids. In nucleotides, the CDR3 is TGTGCCAGCAGCTTAGCACTAGCTACCTACGAGCAGCACTTC. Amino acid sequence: CASSLALATYEQHF.

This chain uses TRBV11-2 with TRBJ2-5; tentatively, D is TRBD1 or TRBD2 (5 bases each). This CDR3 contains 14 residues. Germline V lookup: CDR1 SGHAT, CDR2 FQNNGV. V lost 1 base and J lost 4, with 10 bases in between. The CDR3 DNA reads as TGTGCCAGCAGCTTAGTGGGGGTTGGAGAGACCCAGTACTTC. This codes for CASSLVGVGETQYF.

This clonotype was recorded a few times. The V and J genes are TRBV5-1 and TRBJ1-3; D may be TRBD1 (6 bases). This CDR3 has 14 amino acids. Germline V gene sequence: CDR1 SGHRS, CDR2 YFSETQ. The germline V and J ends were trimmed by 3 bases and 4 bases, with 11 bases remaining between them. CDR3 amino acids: CASSSGGPGNTIYF. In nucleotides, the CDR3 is TGCGCCAGCAGCTCGGGGGGGCCGGGAAACACCATATATTTT.

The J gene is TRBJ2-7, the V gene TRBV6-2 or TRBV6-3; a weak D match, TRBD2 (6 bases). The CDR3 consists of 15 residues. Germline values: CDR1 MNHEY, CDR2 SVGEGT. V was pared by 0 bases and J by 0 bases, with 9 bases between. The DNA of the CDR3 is TGTGCCAGCAGTTACTCGGCGGGGACCTCCTACGAGCAGTACTTC. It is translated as CASSYSAGTSYEQYF.

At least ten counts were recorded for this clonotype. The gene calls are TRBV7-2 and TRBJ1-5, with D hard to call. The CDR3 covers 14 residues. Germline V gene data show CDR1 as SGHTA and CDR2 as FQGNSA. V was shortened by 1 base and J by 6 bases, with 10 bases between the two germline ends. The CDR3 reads CASSLVGEGQPQHF. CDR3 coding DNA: TGTGCCAGCAGCTTAGTTGGAGAGGGTCAGCCCCAGCATTTT. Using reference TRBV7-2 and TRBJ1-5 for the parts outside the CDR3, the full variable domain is GAGVSQSPSNKVTEKGKDVELRCDPISGHTALYWYRQSLGQGLEFLIYFQGNSAPDKSGLPSDRFSAERTGGSVSTLTIQRTQQEDSAVYLCASSLVGEGQPQHFGDGTRLSIL.

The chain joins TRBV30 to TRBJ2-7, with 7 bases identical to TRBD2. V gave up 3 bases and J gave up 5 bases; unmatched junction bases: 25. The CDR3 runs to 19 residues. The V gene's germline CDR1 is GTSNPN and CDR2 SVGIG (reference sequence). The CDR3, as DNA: TGTGCCTGGAGCCGCCAAACCCCGGGACTACTTATCAAGGGCCACGAGCAGTACTTC. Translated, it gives CAWSRQTPGLLIKGHEQYF. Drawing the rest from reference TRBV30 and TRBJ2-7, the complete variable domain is SQTIHQWPATLVQPVGSPLSLECTVEGTSNPNLYWYRQAAGRGLQLLFYSVGIGQISSEVPQNLSASRPQDRQFILSSKKLLLSDSGFYLCAWSRQTPGLLIKGHEQYFGPGTRLTVT.

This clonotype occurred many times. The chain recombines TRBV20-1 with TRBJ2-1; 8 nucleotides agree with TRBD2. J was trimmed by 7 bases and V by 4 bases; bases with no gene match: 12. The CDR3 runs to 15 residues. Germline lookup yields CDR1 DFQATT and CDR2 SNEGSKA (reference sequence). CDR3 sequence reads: CSANSGNHNLNEQFF. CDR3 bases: TGCAGTGCTAATAGCGGGAACCATAACTTGAATGAGCAGTTCTTC.

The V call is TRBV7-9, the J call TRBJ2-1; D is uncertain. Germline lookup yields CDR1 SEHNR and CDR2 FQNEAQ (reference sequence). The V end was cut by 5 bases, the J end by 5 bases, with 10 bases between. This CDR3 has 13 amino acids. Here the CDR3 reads CASSAPSNNEQFF. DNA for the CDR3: TGTGCCAGCAGCGCACCCTCGAACAATGAGCAGTTCTTC.